This T cell receptor beta chain came from a study of blood T cells in healthy people across ages. There are a few counts of this clonotype. The V and J ends lost 0 bases and 5 bases respectively, with 10 bases between them. CDR3 size: 15 residues. Per the germline V gene, CDR1 is MNHEY and CDR2 is SVGAGI. Next came a second PCR, run for about 6 to 12 cycles, which used a sample-barcoded 5' primer along with a J-beta primer mix. From the 5' RACE reads, TCRdb called clonotypes with MiXCR, one entry per CDR3 protein. This sample has hundreds of thousands of distinct CDR3 sequences, with 45% to 50% found just once.

This TCR came from a woman in her sixties or seventies in good health. The specimen was blood. The chain couples TRBV6-5 to TRBJ1-4; tentative D call: TRBD1 (5 bases). The CDR3 is CASSYSRQGNEKLFF. CDR3 sequence (DNA): TGTGCCAGCAGTTACTCCCGGCAGGGCAATGAAAAACTGTTTTTT.